This TCR beta chain was captured in a study of blood T cell repertoires in COVID-19. Study details: Acute and convalescent COVID-19 specimens originated in the United States, Italy and Spain.

Under the authors' procedure: It was from reference gene primer amplification that nucleated cell counts were estimated. Libraries were prepared by immunoSEQ multiplex PCR; TCRdb keeps only in-frame clonotypes and omits some of them. The V and J calls and clone size come from that table; D and trimming were worked out from the DNA. Of some 65,000 clones detected, 90% to 95% appear once; the ten largest clones hold about 3%. Germline CDR1 reads SGHRS; CDR2 reads YFSETQ. Trimming pared 8 bases from V and 0 bases from J, leaving 11 bases between. The CDR3 covers 13 residues. The clonotype comes from an older man with active COVID-19. The chain combines TRBV5-1 with TRBJ1-1; D is unclear. The sequenced material came from peripheral blood. The CDR3 nucleotides are TGCGCCAGTACAGACCTGATGAACACTGAAGCTTTCTTT. Translating gives CASTDLMNTEAFF.